These 5 T cell receptor beta chains originate from one sample sequenced in a study of cytomegalovirus exposure and HLA in healthy donors (dated by TCRdb to about 2017). The method was the immunoSEQ multiplex PCR assay. As stored in TCRdb, this immuneACCESS dataset retains in-frame rearrangements with V and J assigned. A fraction of the clones does not appear; measured against another copy, unresolved V genes explain less than half of the discrepancy, and the remainder lacks a known reason. The sample yields tens of thousands of clones; 85% to 95% were counted once. Jointly, the top ten make up over 2% of the sample. The sample consisted of PBMCs. These receptor sequences come from a man between 18 and 29 years old in good health and CMV-seronegative.

The rearrangement joins TRBV7-3 to TRBJ2-2, with D maybe TRBD1 (5 bases). CDR1 and CDR2 from the germline V gene are SGHTA and FQGTGA. V lost 5 bases, J lost 1 base, and 8 bases lay in between. This CDR3 spans 14 amino acids. The CDR3, as DNA: TGTGCCAGCAGCACAACAGGGAACACCGGGGAGCTGTTTTTT. It is translated as CASSTTGNTGELFF.

The chain has TRBV18 and TRBJ2-7, with D tentatively TRBD2 (7 bases). The germline V gene has CDR1 KGHSH and CDR2 LQKENI. Trimming stripped 8 bases from V and 2 bases from J, with 22 bases between. The CDR3 extends over 16 amino acids. CDR3 DNA sequence: TGTGCCAGCGCTCCGACCGGCGGGGGCGTTGCCTACGAGCAGTACTTC. It specifies CASAPTGGGVAYEQYF.

The genes are TRBV18 and TRBJ2-4; 10 nucleotides agree with TRBD2. This CDR3 is 19 amino acids long. Per germline, CDR1 KGHSH and CDR2 LQKENI. The V and J ends lost 3 bases and 4 bases, in that order; junction bases with no gene match: 15. The CDR3 bases are TGTGCCAGCTCACCCCCGGGCCTCAGATTAGCGGGGGGAAAAAACATTCAGTACTTC. Its translation is CASSPPGLRLAGGKNIQYF.

The rearrangement uses TRBV27 and TRBJ2-5, with 9 bases fitting TRBD1. Trimming took 2 bases from V and 4 from J; bases not matched to a gene: 5. The CDR3 sequence is 15 residues long. Germline assignment: CDR1 MNHEY and CDR2 SMNVEV (reference sequence). CDR3 residues: CASSLGTGRSETQYF. The CDR3 DNA reads as TGTGCCAGCAGTTTAGGGACAGGGAGATCAGAGACCCAGTACTTC.

The genes are TRBV10-3 and TRBJ2-5, with 7 bases matching TRBD1. J gave up 3 bases and V 6 bases, and 4 bases lay outside the gene matches. The CDR3 extends over 13 amino acids. Per germline, CDR1 ENHRY and CDR2 SYGVKD. In DNA, the CDR3 is TGTGCCATCAGGCCCGGGACAGAAGAGACCCAGTACTTC. It translates to CAIRPGTEETQYF.